A selection of T cell receptor beta chains follows, all from one sample in a study of blood T cell repertoires in COVID-19. Only in-frame clones appear in the TCRdb table, and some are missing; sequencing was by immunoSEQ multiplex PCR. The sample gives around 100,000 clones, 74% of which show up once; over 3.5% is in the top ten. Sequencing was done on a sample of peripheral blood. These receptors all stem from a man between 65 and 85 years old with COVID-19, enrolled during active disease. Both conserved end residues are part of each CDR3. A D gene is named only where the DNA matches it firmly. Some rows have no size entry. The others give once, few or many, or a class for an expanded clone.

v_call	clone_size	j_call	d_call	cdr3_nt	cdr3_aa
TRBV5-1	.	TRBJ2-3	.	TGCGCCAGCAGCCTACAGGGCGCCGGGGATACGCAGTATTTT	CASSLQGAGDTQYF
TRBV6-5	.	TRBJ1-6	.	TGTGCCAGCAGTTACGCGGCCGATCTCCATTCACCCCTCCACTTT	CASSYAADLHSPLHF
TRBV11-3	.	TRBJ2-7	.	TGTGCCAGCAGCTTAGTGGCAGGGGAGTACTTC	CASSLVAGEYF
TRBV6-5	.	TRBJ1-1	.	TGTGCCAGCAGTTACTCGGGGAGCATGAACACTGAAGCTTTCTTT	CASSYSGSMNTEAFF
TRBV28	once	TRBJ1-2	.	TGTGCCAGCAGTTGGGGGCCTAACTATGGCTACACCTTC	CASSWGPNYGYTF
TRBV10-3	few	TRBJ2-1	TRBD1	TGTGCCATCAGGGCGGGACAGGGCTACAATGAGCAGTTCTTC	CAIRAGQGYNEQFF
TRBV5-6	.	TRBJ2-3	.	TGTGCCAGCAGCCCCCGGTTCGGGGCAGATACGCAGTATTTT	CASSPRFGADTQYF
TRBV19	.	TRBJ2-5	TRBD2	TGTGCCAGTAGTATACGGCGGGGGGCCCAAGAGACCCAGTACTTC	CASSIRRGAQETQYF
TRBV7-2	.	TRBJ2-4	TRBD1	TGTGCCAGCAGCCGTGGACAGGGTAGCATTCAGTACTTC	CASSRGQGSIQYF
TRBV7-9	.	TRBJ2-7	TRBD2	TGTGCCAGCAGCTTACGGGAAGCGGGAGCGGGTTACGAGCAGTACTTC	CASSLREAGAGYEQYF
TRBV19	.	TRBJ2-7	TRBD1	TGTGCCAGTAGTATCGCAGGGGGCTTCGAGCAGTACTTC	CASSIAGGFEQYF
TRBV5-1	.	TRBJ1-1	TRBD1	TGCGCCAGTAACTCAGGGGGCGGCACTGAAGCTTTCTTT	CASNSGGGTEAFF
TRBV10-3	.	TRBJ1-1	.	TGTGCCACCGGCGTGAGGCCAGGGATTGAAGCTTTCTTT	CATGVRPGIEAFF
TRBV4-2	.	TRBJ2-7	.	TGTGCCAGCAGGGACAGAACCTACGAGCAGTACTTC	CASRDRTYEQYF
TRBV24-1	.	TRBJ2-3	.	TGTGCCACTGGGACTAGCACAGATACGCAGTATTTT	CATGTSTDTQYF
TRBV6-6	.	TRBJ1-3	TRBD1	TGTGCCAGCGTGGCCATGACAGGGAGCTCTGGAAACACCATATATTTT	CASVAMTGSSGNTIYF
TRBV27	.	TRBJ2-3	TRBD2	TGTGCCAGCAGACGGAGCGGGATAAGCACAGATACGCAGTATTTT	CASRRSGISTDTQYF
TRBV2	.	TRBJ1-2	TRBD1	TGTGCCAGCAGTGGACAGGGGTCCTATGGCTACACCTTC	CASSGQGSYGYTF
TRBV7-2	few	TRBJ2-3	TRBD1	TGTGCCAGCGACAGGGGAGGAAGCACAGATACGCAGTATTTT	CASDRGGSTDTQYF
TRBV9	.	TRBJ1-1	TRBD1	TGTGCCAGCAGCACCAGACAGGGGGCCACTGAAGCTTTCTTT	CASSTRQGATEAFF
TRBV30	.	TRBJ2-3	.	TGTGCCTGGTCAAGAGGGAGTGCAGATACGCAGTATTTT	CAWSRGSADTQYF
TRBV7-2	.	TRBJ2-1	TRBD2	TGTGCCAGCAGCTTAGCGCCGGCGGGAGTGAACAATGAGCAGTTCTTC	CASSLAPAGVNNEQFF
TRBV7-3	.	TRBJ2-7	.	TGTGCCAGCAGCCCACAGCCAACCTACGAGCAGTACTTC	CASSPQPTYEQYF
TRBV2	.	TRBJ2-7	TRBD2	TGTGCCAGCACGTGGGGGGGTACCAGCTCCTACGAGCAGTACTTC	CASTWGGTSSYEQYF
TRBV7-6	.	TRBJ1-2	.	TGTGCCAGCAGCCCGATCATCAGGGTCATGGGGTCCTATGGCTACACCTTC	CASSPIIRVMGSYGYTF
TRBV2	.	TRBJ1-2	.	TGTGCCAGCAGTGAATTACATTATGGCTACACCTTC	CASSELHYGYTF
TRBV13	.	TRBJ2-1	.	TGTGCCAGCAGCTTAGTGCGTGAAGCGCGGAATGAGCAGTTCTTC	CASSLVREARNEQFF
TRBV6-1	.	TRBJ1-3	TRBD1	TGTGCCAGCAGTGATCCGGGACAGGGTTCTGGAAACACCATATATTTT	CASSDPGQGSGNTIYF
TRBV5-6	.	TRBJ2-7	.	TGTGCCAGCAGCTTGACGGGCTACGAGCAGTACTTC	CASSLTGYEQYF
TRBV9	.	TRBJ2-6	.	TGTGCCAGCAGACCGTCTTACGTTGGAGTCTCTGGGGCCAACGTCCTGACTTTC	CASRPSYVGVSGANVLTF
TRBV10-3	.	TRBJ2-1	TRBD2	TGTGCCATCAGTGAGAAGTTAGCGGGAGTTTCTGAGCAGTTCTTC	CAISEKLAGVSEQFF
TRBV10-3	few	TRBJ2-1	TRBD2	TGTGCCATCAGACCGGGACTAGCGGGAGGGCGGCGAAACAATGAGCAGTTCTTC	CAIRPGLAGGRRNNEQFF
TRBV5-1	.	TRBJ2-7	TRBD2	TGCGCCAGCAGCTTCAGTAGTAGCGGGTTGCGCGAGCAGTACTTC	CASSFSSSGLREQYF
TRBV30	.	TRBJ1-1	.	TGTGCCCGCGCAGGGGCCTCGAACACTGAAGCTTTCTTT	CARAGASNTEAFF
TRBV7-2	.	TRBJ2-1	.	TGTGCCAGCAGCTCCGGTCCCGGGGAAAATGAGCAGTTCTTC	CASSSGPGENEQFF
TRBV5-1	.	TRBJ2-2	.	TGCGCCAGCAGCTGGACTATCCTCGGGGAGCTGTTTTTT	CASSWTILGELFF
TRBV7-3	.	TRBJ1-1	.	TGTGCCAGCAGCCCCACAGGAAACACTGAAGCTTTCTTT	CASSPTGNTEAFF
TRBV29-1	once	TRBJ2-7	TRBD2	TGCAGCGTCGAGGGAGCGGGAGGCCCCGAGCAGTACTTC	CSVEGAGGPEQYF
TRBV7-9	once	TRBJ1-2	.	TGTGCCAGCAGCTCATCCGGACAGCCGGGCTACACCTTC	CASSSSGQPGYTF
TRBV27	few	TRBJ1-1	.	TGTGCCAGCAGTTTATCGCCGGTGAACACTGAAGCTTTCTTT	CASSLSPVNTEAFF
TRBV14	.	TRBJ2-4	TRBD2	TGTGCCAGCAGCCAAGATGCCCGGGACGGCGGGAGGGTAGCCAAAAACATTCAGTACTTC	CASSQDARDGGRVAKNIQYF
TRBV18	.	TRBJ1-3	.	TGTGCCAGCTCACCACCTTTGCGGGGTACCTCTGGAAACACCATATATTTT	CASSPPLRGTSGNTIYF
TRBV2	few	TRBJ2-1	.	TGTGCCAGCAGTGATCAGGGATTAGGCTACAATGAGCAGTTCTTC	CASSDQGLGYNEQFF
TRBV5-1	.	TRBJ2-1	TRBD2	TGCGCCAGCAGCTCGCTAGCGGGAGGGTACAATGAGCAGTTCTTC	CASSSLAGGYNEQFF
TRBV27	.	TRBJ2-3	.	TGTGCCAGCAGTTTCGAGCCCCAGGGCACAGATACGCAGTATTTT	CASSFEPQGTDTQYF
TRBV9	.	TRBJ2-5	.	TGTGCCAGCAGCGTAGGCGGCGGCCAAGAGACCCAGTACTTC	CASSVGGGQETQYF
TRBV7-8	.	TRBJ1-2	.	TGTGCCAGCAGCTTACTGGGCCCCTCTCCTAACTATGGCTACACCTTC	CASSLLGPSPNYGYTF
TRBV6-2/TRBV6-3	.	TRBJ2-7	TRBD2	TGTGCCAGCAGTTACTCGTCAAGCGGGAGTAGTTACGAGCAGTACTTC	CASSYSSSGSSYEQYF
TRBV28	.	TRBJ1-2	TRBD1	TGTGCCACCGCAGGGGGCGGCTATGGCTACACCTTC	CATAGGGYGYTF
TRBV9	.	TRBJ2-1	TRBD2	TGTGCCAGCAGCTCTTTAACGGGACTAGGAAATGAGCAGTTCTTC	CASSSLTGLGNEQFF
TRBV5-1	once	TRBJ1-1	TRBD1	TGCGCCAGCAGCTCCGGGACAGGGGGTATGAACACTGAAGCTTTCTTT	CASSSGTGGMNTEAFF
TRBV7-9	.	TRBJ1-2	.	TGTGCCAGCAGGTTACAGGGCGGCGGTGGCTACACCTTC	CASRLQGGGGYTF
TRBV7-9	.	TRBJ2-2	TRBD2	TGTGCCAGCAGACCCGGGTGGCGGGAGGCCGGGGAGCTGTTTTTT	CASRPGWREAGELFF